This T cell receptor (beta chain) was sequenced during a study of CD8 T cells in Susac syndrome. The sequenced target, TCR beta, came from blood CD8+ and CD4+ T cells. The CDR3 is 23 residues long. The V and J ends lost 3 bases and 4 bases respectively, with 38 bases between them. Roughly 0.45 to 1 ug RNA was reverse transcribed with random hexamers. Amplification of TCR beta CDR3 by immunoSEQ multiplex PCR spanned 54 Vbeta and 13 Jbeta. MiXCR, run by TCRdb on the immunoSEQ multiplex PCR reads, gives a single entry per CDR3 protein. The sample contains around 50,000 distinct CDR3 sequences, about 91% of which appear only once.

The receptor's source is a human donor in good health. The sequenced material came from CD8+ T cells from PBMCs. The chain is built from TRBV23-1 and TRBJ2-3; tentatively, D is TRBD1 (6 bases). TRBV23-1 is treated as an ORF (open reading frame) with a function not yet certain. DNA of the CDR3: TGCGCCAGCAGTCACACAGGGTGGTTTCAAGTCGGACGGCGCCCCAGAGGGGCAGATACGCAGTATTTT. Translating it yields CASSHTGWFQVGRRPRGADTQYF.